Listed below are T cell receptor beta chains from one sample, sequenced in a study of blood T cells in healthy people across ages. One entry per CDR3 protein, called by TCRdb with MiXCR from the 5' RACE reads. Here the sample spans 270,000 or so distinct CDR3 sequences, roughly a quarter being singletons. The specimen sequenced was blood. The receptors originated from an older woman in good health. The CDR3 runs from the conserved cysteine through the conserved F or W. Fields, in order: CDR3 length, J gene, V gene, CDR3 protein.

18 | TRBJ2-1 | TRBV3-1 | CASSQGPLAEPSYNEQFF
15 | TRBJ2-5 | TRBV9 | CASSVGIGQRETQYF
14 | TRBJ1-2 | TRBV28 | CASSLKGGPYGYTF
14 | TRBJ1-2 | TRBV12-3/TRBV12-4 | CASSPSGLNYGYTF
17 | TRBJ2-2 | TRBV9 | CASSAPLAGSVTGELFF
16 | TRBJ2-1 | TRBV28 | CASSRAGASSYNEQFF
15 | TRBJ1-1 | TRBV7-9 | CASSLAPSRFTEAFF
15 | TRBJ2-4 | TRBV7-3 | CASSLSGLAENIQYF
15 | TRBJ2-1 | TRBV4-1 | CASSQDGLGNGEQFF
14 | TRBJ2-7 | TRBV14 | CASSLQGGDYEQHF
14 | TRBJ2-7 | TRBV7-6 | CASSLGTGTREQYF
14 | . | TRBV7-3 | CASSLDGLAKTQYF
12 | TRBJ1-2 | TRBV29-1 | CSVESPNYGYTF
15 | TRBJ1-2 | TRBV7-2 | CASSLVSELGYGYTF
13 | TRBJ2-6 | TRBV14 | CASSQFGANVLTF
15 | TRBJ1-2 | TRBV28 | CASSSSGSGHYGYTF
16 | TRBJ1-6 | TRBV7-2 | CASSSELGQANSPLHF
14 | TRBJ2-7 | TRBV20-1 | CSAREVGGNYEQYF
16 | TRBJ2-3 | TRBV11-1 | CASSLLGGRAEDTQYF
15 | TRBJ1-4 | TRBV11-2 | CASSLELRMGGKLFF
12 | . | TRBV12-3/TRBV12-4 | CASRTGLGEQFF
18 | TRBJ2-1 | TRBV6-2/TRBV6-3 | CASTYARGRLSSYNEQFF
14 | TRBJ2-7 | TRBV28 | CASSKDRSSYEQYF
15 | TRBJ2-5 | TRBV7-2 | CASSSPPTTVMTQYF
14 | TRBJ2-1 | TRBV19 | CASSAQLAKDEQFF
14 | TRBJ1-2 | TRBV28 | CASSLYGANYGYTF
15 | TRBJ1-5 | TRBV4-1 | CASSQDGVRDQPQHF
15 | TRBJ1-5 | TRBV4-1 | CASSQGTTDNQPQHF
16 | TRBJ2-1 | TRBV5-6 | CASSIKTRPNYEEQFF
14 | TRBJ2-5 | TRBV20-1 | CSAGRPEGGETQYF
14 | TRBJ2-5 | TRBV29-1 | CSVEAGSSQETQYF
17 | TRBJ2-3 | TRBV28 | CASRKGGRTTSTDTQYF
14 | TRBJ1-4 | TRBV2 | CASHRGTPGGKLFF
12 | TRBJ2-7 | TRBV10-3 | CAISDWGQEQYF
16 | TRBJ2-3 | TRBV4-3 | CASSQGTSGTTDTQYF
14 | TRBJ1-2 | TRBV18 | CASSPGQSDYGYTF
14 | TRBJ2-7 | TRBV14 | CASSPRQGAYEQYF
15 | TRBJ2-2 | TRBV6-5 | CASSPGLAGAGELFF
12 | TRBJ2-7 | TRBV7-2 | CASRTGNYEQYF
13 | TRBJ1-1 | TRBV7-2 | CASSSVRVGEAFF
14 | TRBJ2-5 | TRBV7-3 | CASSAEQGGETQYF
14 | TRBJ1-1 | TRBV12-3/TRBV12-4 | CASGYRDVDTEAFF
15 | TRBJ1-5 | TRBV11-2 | CASSLDSRYNQPQHF
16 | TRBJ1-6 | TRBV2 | CASSARQIPYNSPLHF
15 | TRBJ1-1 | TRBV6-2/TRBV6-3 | CASSQFPRMNTEAFF
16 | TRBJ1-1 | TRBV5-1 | CASSLGAAGRNTEAFF
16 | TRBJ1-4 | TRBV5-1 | CASSSLPGPRNEKLFF
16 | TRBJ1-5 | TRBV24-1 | CATSDTRQGGNQPQHF
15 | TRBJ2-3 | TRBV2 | CASSGATSGADAQYF
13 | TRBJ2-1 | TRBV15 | CATSREARTGLNF
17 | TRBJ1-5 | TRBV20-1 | CSARDSGQGKRYQPQHF
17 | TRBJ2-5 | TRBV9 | CASSAISPGLSQETQYF
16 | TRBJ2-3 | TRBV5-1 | CASSWLPGKSTDTQYF
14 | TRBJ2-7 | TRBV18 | CASSHGGAGDEQYF
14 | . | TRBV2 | CASSGQGASYEQYF
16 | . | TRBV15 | CATSSANTGNQETQYF
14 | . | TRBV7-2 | CASSSSSGNNEQFF
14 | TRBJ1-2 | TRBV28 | CACSSGQGWYGYTF
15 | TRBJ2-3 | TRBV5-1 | CASSARDRYTDTQYF
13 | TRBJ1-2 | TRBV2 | CASSGASGYGYTF